The 19 T cell receptor beta chains reported below all come from one sample, sequenced in a study of post-analysis software for immune sequencing data. Study findings and constraints: Patients had higher frequencies than controls of roughly 5 TRBV segments, including TRBV5-6, TRBV5-1 and TRBV20-1.

Their antigen targets remain unknown. The TCR beta cDNA libraries contained unique molecular identifiers. One entry per CDR3 protein results from TCRdb running MiXCR on the PCR reads. The repertoire holds 650,000 to 850,000 distinct CDR3 sequences, with 35% to 55% as singletons. Sequencing was done on a sample of blood. The receptors come from a girl aged 10 to 17 with multiple sclerosis.

This clonotype appeared a few times. The rearrangement joins TRBV6-1 to TRBJ2-1, with D possibly being TRBD1 (6 bases). Trimming shortened V by 5 bases and J by 6 bases, and 14 bases separated the two germline ends. The germline gives CDR1 MNHNS, CDR2 SASEGT. The CDR3 covers 14 residues. The CDR3 DNA is TGTGCCAGCAGTTCTACCGACAGGAGCAATGAGCAGTTCTTC. Translated: CASSSTDRSNEQFF.

This clonotype was picked up many times. The gene calls are TRBV27 and TRBJ1-2; D is unclear. V gave up 1 base and J gave up 2 bases, with 8 bases separating them. The CDR3 has 14 residues. The germline V gene encodes CDR1 MNHEY and CDR2 SMNVEV (reference sequence). The CDR3 sequence is CASSLLPGNYGYTF. For the CDR3, the DNA is TGTGCCAGCAGTTTATTGCCCGGGAACTATGGCTACACCTTC.

The chain carries TRBV15 and TRBJ2-6; D is unresolved. Germline lookup yields CDR1 LNHNV and CDR2 YYDKDF (reference sequence). Trimming left V 0 bases short and J 2 bases short, with 5 bases between. This CDR3 comprises 15 residues. The CDR3 coding sequence is TGTGCCACCAGCAGAGATAGGGCTGGGGCCAACGTCCTGACTTTC. Translating gives CATSRDRAGANVLTF.

This sequence joins TRBV6-5 and TRBJ2-7; D uncertain. Germline-derived CDR1 and CDR2 are MNHEY and SVGAGI. Trimming cost V 7 bases and J 6 bases, with 10 bases left between them. The CDR3 has 11 amino acids. The CDR3 bases are TGTGCCAGCATTCTCGGCGGCGAGCAGTACTTC. The encoded protein is CASILGGEQYF.

This clonotype has just a few counts. The V call is TRBV11-2, the J call TRBJ2-1; a possible D gene is TRBD2 (5 bases). This CDR3 is built from 15 residues. V gave up 5 bases and J gave up 0 bases, with 11 bases separating them. CDR1 SGHAT and CDR2 FQNNGV come from the germline V gene. The CDR3 DNA is TGTGCCAGCAGCACCCGGGAAAGCTCCTACAATGAGCAGTTCTTC. This codes for CASSTRESSYNEQFF.

This clonotype was seen a few times. The chain couples TRBV15 to TRBJ2-4; 8 bases are shared with TRBD1. Germline V CDR1 and CDR2: LNHNV, YYDKDF (reference sequence). This CDR3 contains 14 residues. The ends lost 4 bases at V and 12 bases at J; junction bases unmatched: 11. CDR3 sequence reads: CATSINRQGRTQYF. CDR3 nucleotide sequence: TGTGCCACCAGCATAAACAGACAGGGGAGGACTCAGTACTTC.

The DNA for the CDR3 is TGTGCCAGCAGTGAGGGGGACAGGAGCGGCTACACCTTC. Protein: CASSEGDRSGYTF. The rearrangement links TRBV25-1 to TRBJ1-2, with 8 bases fitting TRBD1. V gave up 3 bases and J gave up 8 bases; unmatched junction bases: 5. The CDR3 has 13 amino acids. CDR1 is MGHDK and CDR2 is SYGVNS in the germline V gene.

The CDR3 spells CSVLGRGDEQYF. CDR3 coding DNA: TGCAGCGTTTTGGGCAGGGGGGACGAGCAGTACTTC. V gene TRBV29-1 combines with J gene TRBJ2-7; tentative D call: TRBD1 (7 bases). V dropped 5 bases and J dropped 5 bases, with 13 bases sitting between them. The CDR3 contains 12 residues. Germline V gives CDR1 SQVTM, CDR2 ANQGSEA.

This clonotype has a single count. The genes are TRBV6-8 and TRBJ2-1; D is undetermined. Trimming removed 2 bases from V and 0 bases from J, with 14 bases in between. CDR3 length equals 17 residues. The germline V gene encodes CDR1 MNHGY and CDR2 SAAAGT. Here the CDR3 reads CASSYGPRLSSYNEQFF. DNA of the CDR3: TGTGCCAGCAGTTACGGCCCTAGGTTGAGCTCCTACAATGAGCAGTTCTTC.

The chain employs TRBV29-1 and TRBJ2-5; D is tentatively TRBD1 or TRBD2 (5 bases each). CDR1 and CDR2 from the germline V gene are SQVTM and ANQGSEA. This CDR3 has 14 residues. Trimming took off 6 bases at V and 1 base at J, with 15 bases between the two ends. Here the CDR3 DNA reads TGCAGCGTCGCTGGGACGGCCGTCCAAGAGACCCAGTACTTC. Translation: CSVAGTAVQETQYF.

This clonotype showed up just a few times. This chain joins TRBV25-1 and TRBJ2-4, with TRBD2 as a possible D gene (7 bases). The CDR3 is 16 residues long. The ends were cut back, 5 bases at V and 2 bases at J, with 16 bases in the middle. From germline, CDR1 is MGHDK and CDR2 SYGVNS. CDR3 in DNA: TGTGCCAGCAGTCCGGCCAGGGGAGGGTCCAAAAACATTCAGTACTTC. Protein: CASSPARGGSKNIQYF.

The genes are TRBV7-9 and TRBJ2-1; perhaps TRBD2 as D (6 bases). The CDR3 consists of 16 residues. Germline CDR1 reads SEHNR; CDR2 reads FQNEAQ (reference sequence). Trimming pared 3 bases from V and 3 bases from J, leaving 15 bases between. The CDR3: CASSFGGASVYNEQFF. DNA for the CDR3: TGTGCCAGCAGCTTTGGGGGAGCTAGCGTCTACAATGAGCAGTTCTTC.

The rearrangement links TRBV7-9 to TRBJ2-5, with TRBD1 matching over 7 bases. The J call may be mistaken, given a closer DNA end match to TRBJ2-7. Germline V gives CDR1 SEHNR, CDR2 FQNEAQ (reference sequence). The CDR3 runs to 14 residues. The CDR3 nucleotides are TGTGCCAGCTCCCAGACAGGGTCCATCGGCGAGCAGTACTTC. Protein product: CASSQTGSIGEQYF.

This chain links TRBV5-1 with TRBJ2-5, with a weak D call TRBD1 (5 bases). CDR1 is SGHRS, CDR2 YFSETQ, per germline. The CDR3 spans 13 residues. Trimming cost V 4 bases and J 3 bases, with 10 bases left between them. In nucleotides, the CDR3 is TGCGCCAGCAGCATGCAGGGCGAAGAGACCCAGTACTTC. Residues: CASSMQGEETQYF.

V gene TRBV12-3 or TRBV12-4 combines with J gene TRBJ2-4; perhaps TRBD2 as D (5 bases). The CDR3 spans 15 residues. V was clipped by 6 bases and J by 8 bases, with 20 bases between them. The CDR3 loop is CASSRGLLRIDIQYF. The CDR3 DNA reads TGTGCCAGCAGCCGCGGACTTCTAAGGATCGACATTCAGTACTTC.

This rearrangement joins TRBV20-1 to TRBJ2-7; no definite D call. This CDR3 comprises 10 residues. Germline V gives CDR1 DFQATT, CDR2 SNEGSKA (reference sequence). V lost 3 bases and J 6 bases, leaving 6 bases between the germline ends. CDR3: CSASPGEQYF. In DNA form, the CDR3 reads TGCAGTGCTAGTCCGGGCGAGCAGTACTTC.

The genes are TRBV27 and TRBJ1-5; D gene uncertain. Germline assignment: CDR1 MNHEY and CDR2 SMNVEV (reference sequence). The CDR3 length is 15 residues. V lost 0 bases to trimming and J lost 1 base, with 7 bases between them. In DNA form, the CDR3 reads TGTGCCAGCAGTTTATCGCCGCAGAGCAATCAGCCCCAGCATTTT. It codes for CASSLSPQSNQPQHF.

V is TRBV20-1 and J is TRBJ2-3; possibly TRBD2 for D (6 bases). Trimming left V 5 bases short and J 2 bases short, with 17 bases between. Germline V CDR1 and CDR2: DFQATT, SNEGSKA (reference sequence). This CDR3 has 15 amino acids. CDR3 region: CSAGKAGSDTDTQYF. The CDR3 DNA sequence: TGCAGTGCTGGTAAAGCGGGTTCGGACACAGATACGCAGTATTTT.

Turning to this clonotype: A much larger clone is a single base away; this may be a read error. The chain links TRBV10-2 to TRBJ2-1; possibly TRBD2 for D (5 bases). This CDR3 has 14 amino acids. CDR1 WSHSY and CDR2 SAAADI come from the germline V gene. The CDR3 spells CANSERVSVREQFF. The CDR3 DNA reads as TGCGCCAACAGTGAGAGGGTCTCAGTACGTGAGCAGTTCTTC.